Below are 22 T cell receptor beta chains sequenced from a single sample in a study of blood T cells in healthy people across ages. With a J-beta primer mix and a sample-barcoded 5' primer, a second PCR ran roughly 6 to 12 cycles. TCRdb fed the 5' RACE reads into MiXCR, producing one record per CDR3 protein. The sample shows about 620,000 distinct CDR3 sequences, under 25% of them seen only once. Sequencing was performed on blood. The receptors stem from a man between 65 and 79 years old in good health.

This clonotype has only a few counts. J is TRBJ2-2 and V is TRBV7-9, with D perhaps matching TRBD1 (5 bases). This CDR3 comprises 14 residues. Germline V gene data show CDR1 as SEHNR and CDR2 as FQNEAQ (reference sequence). The ends were cut back, 3 bases at V and 7 bases at J, with 12 bases in the middle. The CDR3 nucleotides read TGTGCCAGCAGCTTTATAGGGGTGAACGGGGAGCTGTTTTTT. Translation gives CASSFIGVNGELFF.

The CDR3 DNA reads TGTGCCAGCAGCTTCCTAGCGGGGGCTTCCAACATTCAGTACTTC. Translated, it gives CASSFLAGASNIQYF. The chain employs TRBV13 and TRBJ2-4; 10 bases agree with TRBD2. This CDR3 contains 15 residues. The V gene's germline CDR1 is PRHDT and CDR2 FYEKMQ (reference sequence). V shed 3 bases and J 7 bases; nucleotides not matched to a gene: 6.

V is TRBV9 and J is TRBJ2-5; D not resolved. With 0 bases removed from V and 1 base from J, the gap between germline ends came to 7 bases. Germline lookup yields CDR1 SGDLS and CDR2 YYNGEE. CDR3 length: 14 residues. In DNA, the CDR3 is TGTGCCAGCAGCGTAGGGCCCAGCCAAGAGACCCAGTACTTC. This encodes CASSVGPSQETQYF.

This clonotype appeared a few times. This chain links TRBV4-1 with TRBJ2-1; D possibly corresponds to TRBD2 (5 bases). The CDR3 contains 13 residues. Trimming removed 7 bases from V and 5 bases from J, with 12 bases in between. Germline loops: CDR1 MGHRA, CDR2 YSYEKL. The CDR3 coding sequence is TGCGCCAGCAACAACCGAGCGGACAATGAGCAGTTCTTC. Protein: CASNNRADNEQFF.

This clonotype was counted many times. The gene calls are TRBV14 and TRBJ2-3; TRBD1 or TRBD2 may be the D gene (5 bases each). The CDR3 is made up of 15 amino acids. Trimming shortened V by 1 base and J by 5 bases, and 13 bases separated the two germline ends. The germline V gene has CDR1 SGHDN and CDR2 FVKESK. CDR3 sequence (DNA): TGTGCCAGCAGCCAAGTTGGGGGAGTCATAGATACGCAGTATTTT. Protein: CASSQVGGVIDTQYF.

This clonotype was observed a handful of times. This CDR3 is CASSLSPNTGELFF. CDR3 coding DNA: TGTGCCAGCAGCTTAAGTCCGAACACCGGGGAGCTGTTTTTT. The rearrangement links TRBV7-3 to TRBJ2-2; D is unclear. Germline-derived CDR1 and CDR2 are SGHTA and FQGTGA. V dropped 1 base and J dropped 0 bases, with 3 bases sitting between them. The CDR3 length is 14 residues.

This sequence joins TRBV20-1 and TRBJ2-7; TRBD1 is a possible D gene (7 bases). Germline V gene data show CDR1 as DFQATT and CDR2 as SNEGSKA (reference sequence). Trimming pared 5 bases from V and 1 base from J, leaving 12 bases between. The CDR3 is 13 amino acids. CDR3 bases: TGCAGTGCTCCGACAGGGACTTCCTACGAGCAGTACTTC. Protein sequence: CSAPTGTSYEQYF.

This clonotype has only a few counts. V is TRBV6-1 and J is TRBJ2-2, with 8 bases matching TRBD2. The V and J ends lost 2 bases and 0 bases, in that order; junction bases with no gene match: 8. This CDR3 has 18 residues. Germline V gives CDR1 MNHNS, CDR2 SASEGT. The CDR3 bases are TGTGCCAGCAGTGAAAAGCTAGCGGGCTACGCGAACACCGGGGAGCTGTTTTTT. Encoded protein: CASSEKLAGYANTGELFF.

CDR3 sequence reads: CASSLVVSTGELFF. CDR3 nucleotide sequence: TGTGCCAGCAGCTTAGTAGTTTCTACCGGGGAGCTGTTTTTT. The chain employs TRBV7-6 and TRBJ2-2; D is uncertain. The CDR3 consists of 14 residues. Between the trimmed V and J ends, which lost 1 base and 5 bases, there was a span of 8 bases. Germline loops: CDR1 SGHVS, CDR2 FNYEAQ. Combining the CDR3 with reference TRBV7-6 and TRBJ2-2 gives the whole variable domain GAGVSQSPRYKVTKRGQDVALRCDPISGHVSLYWYRQALGQGPEFLTYFNYEAQQDKSGLPNDRFSAERPEGSISTLTIQRTEQRDSAMYRCASSLVVSTGELFFGEGSRLTVL.

The chain has TRBV9 and TRBJ1-2; TRBD1 might be the D (6 bases). The germline V gene has CDR1 SGDLS and CDR2 YYNGEE. This CDR3 comprises 15 residues. The germline V and J ends were trimmed by 0 bases and 4 bases, with 13 bases remaining between them. In nucleotides, the CDR3 is TGTGCCAGCAGCGTAGCTGACAGGCCTGGCTATGGCTACACCTTC. This translates into CASSVADRPGYGYTF.

The genes are TRBV7-9 and TRBJ2-5; no reliable D call. Germline CDR1 reads SEHNR; CDR2 reads FQNEAQ (reference sequence). This CDR3 is built from 14 residues. The V gene lost 3 bases and the J gene lost 4 bases, with 12 bases spanning the gap. The CDR3: CASSFPTWGETQYF. For the CDR3, the DNA is TGTGCCAGCAGCTTCCCGACTTGGGGAGAGACCCAGTACTTC.

This chain connects TRBV6-2 or TRBV6-3 to TRBJ2-2; possible D gene TRBD2, 6 bases. The germline V gene encodes CDR1 MNHEY and CDR2 SVGEGT. V lost 1 base, J lost 4 bases, and 13 bases lay in between. The CDR3 covers 16 residues. CDR3 bases: TGTGCCAGCAGTTACTTTGGCCGGGAGAGCACCGGGGAGCTGTTTTTT. Translated, it gives CASSYFGRESTGELFF.

Ten or more counts support this clonotype. The chain joins TRBV7-9 to TRBJ2-5, with 8 bases fitting TRBD2. The length of the CDR3 is 15 residues. Per the germline V gene, CDR1 is SEHNR and CDR2 is FQNEAQ (reference sequence). Germline trimming cut 3 bases from V and 1 base from J; bases unmatched to any gene: 4. CDR3 sequence: CASSFSGGTQETQYF. The CDR3 DNA reads TGTGCCAGCAGCTTCTCGGGAGGGACCCAAGAGACCCAGTACTTC.

This clonotype was seen only a few times. This chain connects TRBV6-6 to TRBJ2-7; D might be TRBD2 (7 bases). V lost 0 bases and J 3 bases, leaving 12 bases between the germline ends. The CDR3 loop spans 15 amino acids. Germline V gene lookup returns CDR1 MNHNY and CDR2 SVGAGI (reference sequence). The CDR3 bases are TGTGCCAGCAGTTACTCGGGGGGAGGGGGCTACGAGCAGTACTTC. This gives the protein CASSYSGGGGYEQYF.

This clonotype was found a few times. The chain is built from TRBV20-1 and TRBJ1-2, with D possibly TRBD1 on 5 matching bases. V lost 5 bases and J lost 2, with 9 bases in between. The CDR3 is 12 residues long. Germline V gene data show CDR1 as DFQATT and CDR2 as SNEGSKA (reference sequence). The CDR3 loop reads CSAGDSNYGYTF. CDR3 nucleotides: TGCAGTGCTGGGGACTCAAACTATGGCTACACCTTC.

The chain carries TRBV6-2 or TRBV6-3 and TRBJ1-5; D remains ambiguous. This CDR3 has 15 residues. CDR1 and CDR2 (germline): MNHEY, SVGEGT. Trimming cost V 2 bases and J 8 bases, with 16 bases left between them. CDR3 in DNA: TGTGCCAGCAGTTACGCTTCCGGGTCCTTCGAGCCCCAGCATTTT. Protein product: CASSYASGSFEPQHF.

This chain uses TRBV20-1 with TRBJ1-5; 7 bases line up with TRBD1. CDR1 and CDR2 from the germline V gene are DFQATT and SNEGSKA (reference sequence). The CDR3 totals 13 residues. After removal of 6 bases from V and 7 bases from J, the junction contained 9 bases not matched to a gene. The CDR3 here is CSARRTGAQPQHF. Written as DNA, the CDR3 is TGCAGTGCCAGAAGGACAGGCGCCCAGCCCCAGCATTTT.

The chain couples TRBV15 to TRBJ2-1; 10 bases are shared with TRBD2. Germline trimming cut 6 bases from V and 3 bases from J; bases unmatched to any gene: 17. CDR3 length: 19 residues. Looked up from germline, CDR1 is LNHNV and CDR2 is YYDKDF (reference sequence). CDR3 coding DNA: TGTGCCACCAGTGGCTCTAGCGGGAGACAAGTCCCCGGCTACAATGAGCAGTTCTTC. Translation gives CATSGSSGRQVPGYNEQFF.

V usage is TRBV28 and J usage is TRBJ2-5; 10 bases agree with TRBD2. Judging by the DNA end, TRBJ2-1 fits better; the J call may be wrong. The CDR3 consists of 17 residues. Per the germline V gene, CDR1 is MDHEN and CDR2 is SYDVKM. CDR3 nucleotides: TGTGCCAGCAGTTCAACGGGTCTAGCGGGAGAGTACAATGAGCAGTTCTTC. Translation gives CASSSTGLAGEYNEQFF.

In this sample, this clonotype turned up a few times. The chain carries TRBV7-3 and TRBJ2-1, with a tentative D call TRBD2 (6 bases). This CDR3 spans 16 amino acids. Germline CDR1 SGHTA, CDR2 FQGTGA. Trimming left V 4 bases short and J 4 bases short, with 17 bases between. CDR3 amino acids: CASSSGGAGGYNEQFF. CDR3 DNA: TGTGCCAGCAGCTCCGGAGGGGCGGGTGGTTACAATGAGCAGTTCTTC.

V usage is TRBV28 and J usage is TRBJ1-1; D remains ambiguous. CDR3 size: 11 residues. Germline V gene lookup returns CDR1 MDHEN and CDR2 SYDVKM. Trimming took 5 bases from V and 9 from J, leaving 10 bases between them. CDR3 protein: CASSTQVKAFF. The CDR3 region has the DNA TGTGCCAGCAGTACCCAGGTGAAAGCTTTCTTT.

The chain employs TRBV6-5 and TRBJ2-2; D is undetermined. The DNA end is more similar to TRBJ1-4, so the J call may be wrong. CDR3 length equals 20 residues. The germline CDR1 and CDR2 sequences are MNHEY and SVGAGI. CDR3 sequence reads: CASSYVPIGRPMATNEKLFF. The CDR3 coding sequence is TGTGCCAGCAGTTATGTTCCGATCGGGCGCCCGATGGCAACTAATGAAAAACTGTTTTTT.